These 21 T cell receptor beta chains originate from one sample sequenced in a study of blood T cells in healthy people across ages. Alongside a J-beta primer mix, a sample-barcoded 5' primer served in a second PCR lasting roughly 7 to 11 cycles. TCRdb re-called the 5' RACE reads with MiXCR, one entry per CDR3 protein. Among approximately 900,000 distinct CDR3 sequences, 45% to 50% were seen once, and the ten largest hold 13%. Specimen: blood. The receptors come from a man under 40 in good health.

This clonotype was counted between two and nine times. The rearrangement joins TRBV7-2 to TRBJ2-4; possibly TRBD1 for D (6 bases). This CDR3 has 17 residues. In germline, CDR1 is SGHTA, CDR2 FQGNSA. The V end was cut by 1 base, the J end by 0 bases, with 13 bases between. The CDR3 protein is CASSLVGTPLAKNIQYF. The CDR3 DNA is TGTGCCAGCAGCTTAGTGGGGACACCCTTAGCCAAAAACATTCAGTACTTC.

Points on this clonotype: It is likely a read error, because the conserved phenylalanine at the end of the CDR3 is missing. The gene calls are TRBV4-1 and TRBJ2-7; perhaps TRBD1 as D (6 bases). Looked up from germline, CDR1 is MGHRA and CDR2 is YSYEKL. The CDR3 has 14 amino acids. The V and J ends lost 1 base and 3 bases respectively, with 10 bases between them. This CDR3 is CASSQGQALYEQYY. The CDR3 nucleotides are TGCGCCAGCAGCCAAGGACAGGCCCTCTACGAGCAGTACTAC.

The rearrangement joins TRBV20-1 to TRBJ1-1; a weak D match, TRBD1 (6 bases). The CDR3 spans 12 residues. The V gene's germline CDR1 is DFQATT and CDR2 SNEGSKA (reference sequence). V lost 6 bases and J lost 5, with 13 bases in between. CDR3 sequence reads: CSANRQGTEAFF. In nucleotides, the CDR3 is TGCAGTGCCAACAGGCAGGGGACTGAAGCTTTCTTT.

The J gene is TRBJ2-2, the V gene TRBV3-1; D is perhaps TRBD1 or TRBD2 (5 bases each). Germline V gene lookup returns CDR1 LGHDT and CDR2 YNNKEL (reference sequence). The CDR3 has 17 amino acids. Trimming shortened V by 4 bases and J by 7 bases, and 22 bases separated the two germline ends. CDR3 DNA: TGTGCCAGCAGCCGTTGGGGGTCGACTGTATTGGACGGGGAGCTGTTTTTT. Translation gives CASSRWGSTVLDGELFF.

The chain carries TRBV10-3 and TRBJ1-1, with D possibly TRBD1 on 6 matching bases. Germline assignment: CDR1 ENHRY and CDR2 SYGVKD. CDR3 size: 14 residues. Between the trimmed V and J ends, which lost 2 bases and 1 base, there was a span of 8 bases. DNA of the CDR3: TGTGCCATCAGTGAGGCACAGGGGAACACTGAAGCTTTCTTT. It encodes CAISEAQGNTEAFF.

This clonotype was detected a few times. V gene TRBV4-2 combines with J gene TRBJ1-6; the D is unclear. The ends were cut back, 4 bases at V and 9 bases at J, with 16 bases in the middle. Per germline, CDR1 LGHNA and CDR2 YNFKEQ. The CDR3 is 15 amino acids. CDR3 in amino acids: CASSLILLGSSPLHF. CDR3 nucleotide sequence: TGTGCCAGCAGCCTCATACTTCTCGGGAGTTCACCCCTCCACTTT.

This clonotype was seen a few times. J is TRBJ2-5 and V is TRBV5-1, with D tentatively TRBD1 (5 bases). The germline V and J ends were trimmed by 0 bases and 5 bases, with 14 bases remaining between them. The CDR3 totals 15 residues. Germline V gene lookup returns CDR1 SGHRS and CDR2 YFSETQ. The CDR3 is CASSLGGRDAETQYF. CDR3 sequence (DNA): TGCGCCAGCAGCTTGGGGGGCAGGGATGCGGAGACCCAGTACTTC.

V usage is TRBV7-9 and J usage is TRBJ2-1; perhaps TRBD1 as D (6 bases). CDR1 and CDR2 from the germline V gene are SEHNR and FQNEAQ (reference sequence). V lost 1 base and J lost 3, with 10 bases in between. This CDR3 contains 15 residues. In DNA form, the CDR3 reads TGTGCCAGCAGCTTAGGGACGACAGGCTACAATGAGCAGTTCTTC. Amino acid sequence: CASSLGTTGYNEQFF.

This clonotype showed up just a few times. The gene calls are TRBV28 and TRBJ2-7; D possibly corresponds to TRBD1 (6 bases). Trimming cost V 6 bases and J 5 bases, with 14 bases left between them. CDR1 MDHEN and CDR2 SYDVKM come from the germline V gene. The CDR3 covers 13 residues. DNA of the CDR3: TGTGCCAGCAGCCACAGGGAAAACGACGAGCAGTACTTC. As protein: CASSHRENDEQYF.

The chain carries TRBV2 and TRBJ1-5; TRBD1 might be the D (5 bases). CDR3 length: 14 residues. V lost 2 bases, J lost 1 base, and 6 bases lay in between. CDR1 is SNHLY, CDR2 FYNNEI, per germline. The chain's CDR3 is CASSEWGSNQPQHF. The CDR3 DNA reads TGTGCCAGCAGTGAATGGGGGAGCAATCAGCCCCAGCATTTT.

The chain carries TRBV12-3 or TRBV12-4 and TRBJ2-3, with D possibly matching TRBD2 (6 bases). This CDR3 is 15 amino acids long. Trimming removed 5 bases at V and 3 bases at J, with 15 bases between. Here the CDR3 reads CASSPTGGETDTQYF. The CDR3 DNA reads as TGTGCCAGCAGTCCCACCGGAGGGGAGACAGATACGCAGTATTTT.

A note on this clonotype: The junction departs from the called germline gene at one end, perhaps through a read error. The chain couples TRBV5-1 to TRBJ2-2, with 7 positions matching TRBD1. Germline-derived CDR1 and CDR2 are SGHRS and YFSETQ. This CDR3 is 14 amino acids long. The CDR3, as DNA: TGCGCCGGCAGCGGTAGGGGGCAGGACGGGGAGCTGTTTTTT. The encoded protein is CAGSGRGQDGELFF. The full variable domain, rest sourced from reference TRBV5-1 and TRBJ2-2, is KAGVTQTPRYLIKTRGQQVTLSCSPISGHRSVSWYQQTPGQGLQFLFEYFSETQRNKGNFPGRFSGRQFSNSRSEMNVSTLELGDSALYLCAGSGRGQDGELFFGEGSRLTVL.

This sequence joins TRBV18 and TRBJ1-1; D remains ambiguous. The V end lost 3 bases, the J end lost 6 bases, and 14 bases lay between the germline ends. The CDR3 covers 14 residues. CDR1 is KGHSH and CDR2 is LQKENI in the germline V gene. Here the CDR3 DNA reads TGTGCCAGCTCACCTTACCAGGTGGTGGCTGAAGCTTTCTTT. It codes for CASSPYQVVAEAFF. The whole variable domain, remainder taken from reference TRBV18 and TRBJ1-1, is NAGVMQNPRHLVRRRGQEARLRCSPMKGHSHVYWYRQLPEEGLKFMVYLQKENIIDESGMPKERFSAEFPKEGPSILRIQQVVRGDSAAYFCASSPYQVVAEAFFGQGTRLTVV.

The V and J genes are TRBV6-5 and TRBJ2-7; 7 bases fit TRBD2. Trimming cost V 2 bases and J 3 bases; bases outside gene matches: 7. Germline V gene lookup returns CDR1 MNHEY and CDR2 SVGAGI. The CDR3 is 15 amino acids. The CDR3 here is CASSYALSGNYEQYF. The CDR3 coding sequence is TGTGCCAGCAGTTACGCCCTGAGCGGGAACTACGAGCAGTACTTC.

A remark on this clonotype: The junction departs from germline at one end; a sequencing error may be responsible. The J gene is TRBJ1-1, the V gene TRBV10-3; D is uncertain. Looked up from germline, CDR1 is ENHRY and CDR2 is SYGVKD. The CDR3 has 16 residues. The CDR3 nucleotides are TGTGCCACCGAAGACCAGCGGAGGCCCGTAGGCGCTGAGGCTTTCTTT. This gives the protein CATEDQRRPVGAEAFF.

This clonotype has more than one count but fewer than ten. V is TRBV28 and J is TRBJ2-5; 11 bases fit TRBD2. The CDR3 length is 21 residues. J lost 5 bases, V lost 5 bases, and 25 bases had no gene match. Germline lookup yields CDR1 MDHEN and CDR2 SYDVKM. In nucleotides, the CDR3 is TGTGCCAGCAGTCCCCGGGACACAAATAGCGGGGGGGCGTTGTATCGGGAGACCCAGTACTTC. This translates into CASSPRDTNSGGALYRETQYF.

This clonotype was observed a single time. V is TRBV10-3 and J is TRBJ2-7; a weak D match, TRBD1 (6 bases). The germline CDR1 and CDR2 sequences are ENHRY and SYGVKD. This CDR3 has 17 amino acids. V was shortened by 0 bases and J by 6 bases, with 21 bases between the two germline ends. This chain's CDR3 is CAISESSPTGSFPEQYF. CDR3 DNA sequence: TGTGCCATCAGTGAGTCAAGTCCCACAGGGAGTTTTCCCGAGCAGTACTTC.

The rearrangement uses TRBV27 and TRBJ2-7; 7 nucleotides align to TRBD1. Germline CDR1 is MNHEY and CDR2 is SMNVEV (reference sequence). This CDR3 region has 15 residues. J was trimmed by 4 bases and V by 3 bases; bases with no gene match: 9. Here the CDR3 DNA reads TGTGCCAGCAGTTTGGGATCGGACAGGTTATACGAGCAGTACTTC. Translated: CASSLGSDRLYEQYF.

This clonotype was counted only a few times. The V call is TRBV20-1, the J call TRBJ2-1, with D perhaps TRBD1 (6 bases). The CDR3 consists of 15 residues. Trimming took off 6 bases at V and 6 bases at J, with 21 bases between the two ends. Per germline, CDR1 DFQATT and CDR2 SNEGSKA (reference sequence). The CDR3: CSATNRAPAINEQFF. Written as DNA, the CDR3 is TGCAGTGCCACGAACAGGGCCCCGGCAATCAATGAGCAGTTCTTC.

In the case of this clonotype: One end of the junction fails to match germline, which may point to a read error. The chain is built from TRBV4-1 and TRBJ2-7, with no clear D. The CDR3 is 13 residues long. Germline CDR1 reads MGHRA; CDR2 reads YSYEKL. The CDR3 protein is CAGSQEMLGEQYF. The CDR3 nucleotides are TGCGCCGGCAGCCAAGAAATGCTGGGCGAGCAGTACTTC.

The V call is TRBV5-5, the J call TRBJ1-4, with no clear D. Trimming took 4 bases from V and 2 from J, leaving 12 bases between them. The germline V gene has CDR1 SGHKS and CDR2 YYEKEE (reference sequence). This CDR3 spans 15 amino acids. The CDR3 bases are TGTGCCAGCAGCCTTACCCCGGGGACTAATGAAAAACTGTTTTTT. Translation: CASSLTPGTNEKLFF.